This TCR beta chain was documented in a study of blood T cell repertoires in COVID-19. Self-reported history from a screening survey and questionnaire set each donor's cohort. Some clones are missing from TCRdb's copy, which holds only in-frame ones; the method was immunoSEQ multiplex PCR. The sample contains fewer than 350,000 clones, around 91% of which appear only once. Germline V lookup: CDR1 SGHTA, CDR2 FQGTGA. CDR3 length: 13 residues. V dropped 4 bases and J dropped 2 bases, with 8 bases sitting between them. The sequence was obtained from a woman aged 18-30 years with acute COVID-19. The chain links TRBV7-3 to TRBJ2-5; D might be TRBD2 (5 bases). Sequences were obtained from PBMCs or T cells enriched from blood (not recorded which). CDR3 protein: CASSSDLQETQYF. The CDR3 DNA is TGTGCCAGCAGCTCGGACTTACAAGAGACCCAGTACTTC.